These 27 T cell receptor beta chains came from one sample sequenced in a study of T-cell memory formation after mild COVID-19. MiXCR was run by TCRdb on the 5' RACE reads, yielding one entry per CDR3 protein. Seen here are 450,000 to 650,000 distinct CDR3 sequences, approximately 21% observed once, and the top ten hold approximately 8%. The source material was PBMCs or a T cell subset sorted from them (not recorded which). The receptor set was obtained from an adult woman who had mild COVID-19 (a few samples of this study predate the infection). Cell type and time point are not known.

There are a few counts of this clonotype. The CDR3 DNA is TGTGCCAGCAGCTTAGAGGGACATATGAACACTGAAGCTTTCTTT. Its protein is CASSLEGHMNTEAFF. The chain has TRBV7-6 and TRBJ1-1, with TRBD1 as a possible D gene (6 bases). Trimming removed 1 base from V and 0 bases from J, with 9 bases in between. Germline-derived CDR1 and CDR2 are SGHVS and FNYEAQ. The CDR3 has 15 amino acids.

This clonotype was picked up many times. The chain has TRBV12-3 or TRBV12-4 and TRBJ1-1; D gene unclear. V lost 2 bases to trimming and J lost 1 base, with 5 bases between them. The CDR3 runs 13 residues. CDR3 sequence: CASSLRPNTEAFF. In nucleotides, the CDR3 is TGTGCCAGCAGTTTAAGACCGAACACTGAAGCTTTCTTT.

This clonotype was counted a few times. The chain combines TRBV18 with TRBJ2-1; D may be TRBD1 (6 bases). From germline, CDR1 is KGHSH and CDR2 LQKENI. Trimming pared 3 bases from V and 9 bases from J, leaving 12 bases between. The CDR3 runs 13 residues. The CDR3: CASSPGQGFEQFF. Here the CDR3 DNA reads TGTGCCAGCTCACCGGGCCAGGGGTTTGAGCAGTTCTTC.

This chain links TRBV5-1 with TRBJ1-1; D is possibly TRBD1 (6 bases). The CDR3 is 15 amino acids. Trimming took off 1 base at V and 6 bases at J, with 16 bases between the two ends. The germline V gene has CDR1 SGHRS and CDR2 YFSETQ. CDR3 protein: CASSLRGGEGAEAFF. In nucleotides, the CDR3 is TGCGCCAGCAGCTTGCGTGGGGGCGAAGGTGCTGAAGCTTTCTTT.

The chain is built from TRBV3-1 and TRBJ1-2, with D possibly being TRBD1 (5 bases). Germline CDR1 and CDR2: LGHDT and YNNKEL (reference sequence). The CDR3 sequence is 15 residues long. The V and J ends lost 1 base and 1 base respectively, with 10 bases between them. The CDR3 DNA is TGTGCCAGCAGCCAAGGACAGAGGTTTAACTATGGCTACACCTTC. This codes for CASSQGQRFNYGYTF.

The rearrangement joins TRBV12-3 or TRBV12-4 to TRBJ1-2; TRBD1 matches at 10 bases. The CDR3 has 15 residues. V trimming: 5 bases; J trimming: 2 bases; junction bases outside the gene matches: 5. The CDR3 reads CASSRDRGSNYGYTF. The CDR3 DNA reads TGTGCCAGCAGTCGGGACAGGGGTTCAAACTATGGCTACACCTTC.

This clonotype turned up a few times. This chain links TRBV7-3 with TRBJ2-6; D is possibly TRBD2 (5 bases). The CDR3 runs to 17 residues. Germline V gene lookup returns CDR1 SGHTA and CDR2 FQGTGA. Trimming took off 2 bases at V and 0 bases at J, with 11 bases between the two ends. The CDR3 nucleotides are TGTGCCAGCAGCTTAGGCTTAGGACTCTCTGGGGCCAACGTCCTGACTTTC. Protein sequence: CASSLGLGLSGANVLTF. The entire variable domain, with the rest obtained from reference TRBV7-3 and TRBJ2-6, is as follows: GAGVSQTPSNKVTEKGKYVELRCDPISGHTALYWYRQSLGQGPEFLIYFQGTGAADDSGLPNDRFFAVRPEGSVSTLKIQRTERGDSAVYLCASSLGLGLSGANVLTFGAGSRLTVL.

This clonotype was found many times. The V gene is TRBV29-1, the J gene TRBJ2-5; TRBD1 or TRBD2 may be the D gene (5 bases each). The length of the CDR3 is 15 residues. Trimming removed 4 bases from V and 6 bases from J, with 21 bases in between. The germline V gene has CDR1 SQVTM and CDR2 ANQGSEA. The CDR3 is CSVGGPPGSEQTQYF. The CDR3 bases are TGCAGCGTTGGGGGCCCTCCAGGGAGTGAGCAGACCCAGTACTTC.

V is TRBV10-3 and J is TRBJ2-4, with TRBD1 matching 7 bases. Losses at the gene ends were 11 bases for V and 1 base for J; bases not matched to a gene: 5. CDR3 length: 13 residues. CDR1 and CDR2 from the germline V gene are ENHRY and SYGVKD. CDR3 protein: CAAKGAAKNIQYF. For the CDR3, the DNA is TGTGCCGCCAAGGGGGCGGCCAAAAACATTCAGTACTTC.

This chain links TRBV7-8 with TRBJ2-1; 9 positions match TRBD2. The trim removed 3 bases at V and 4 bases at J, leaving 10 bases unmatched. The germline V gene encodes CDR1 SGHVS and CDR2 FQNEAQ. The CDR3 runs to 17 residues. CDR3 nucleotide sequence: TGTGCCAGCAGCTTGACTAGCGGCGAGGGGGTTTACAATGAGCAGTTCTTC. This encodes CASSLTSGEGVYNEQFF.

This clonotype occurred a few times. The genes are TRBV12-3 or TRBV12-4 and TRBJ1-6, with D uncertain. Trimming stripped 3 bases from V and 5 bases from J, with 5 bases between. CDR3 length: 13 amino acids. The chain's CDR3 is CASSLTDNSPLHF. The CDR3 DNA reads TGTGCCAGCAGTTTGACTGATAATTCACCCCTCCACTTT.

The rearrangement joins TRBV2 to TRBJ2-1; 9 nucleotides align to TRBD2. V was pared by 7 bases and J by 5 bases, with 6 bases of the junction left unmatched. From germline, CDR1 is SNHLY and CDR2 FYNNEI. The CDR3 totals 14 residues. The CDR3 nucleotides read TGTGCCAGCACCGACCGGACTAGCGACAATGAGCAGTTCTTC. Protein sequence: CASTDRTSDNEQFF.

This clonotype was detected a few times. The chain joins TRBV20-1 to TRBJ1-5; the D is unclear. V was shortened by 6 bases and J by 4 bases, with 16 bases between the two germline ends. This CDR3 contains 14 residues. Germline loops: CDR1 DFQATT, CDR2 SNEGSKA (reference sequence). CDR3 region: CSARPRTWNQPQHF. CDR3 bases: TGCAGTGCGCGACCACGGACGTGGAATCAGCCCCAGCATTTT.

This clonotype has only a few counts. The rearrangement links TRBV2 to TRBJ2-2; D remains ambiguous. The CDR3 covers 15 residues. Trimming shortened V by 1 base and J by 5 bases, and 11 bases separated the two germline ends. Germline assignment: CDR1 SNHLY and CDR2 FYNNEI. This chain's CDR3 is CASSEGALPTGELFF. In DNA, the CDR3 is TGTGCCAGCAGTGAAGGGGCACTTCCTACCGGGGAGCTGTTTTTT.

V usage is TRBV20-1 and J usage is TRBJ1-5, with D maybe TRBD1 (6 bases). Germline CDR1 and CDR2: DFQATT and SNEGSKA (reference sequence). The ends were cut back, 6 bases at V and 1 base at J, with 10 bases in the middle. This CDR3 comprises 13 residues. The CDR3: CSAHRVSNQPQHF. The CDR3 coding sequence is TGCAGTGCGCACAGGGTCAGCAATCAGCCCCAGCATTTT.

This clonotype was recorded a few times. V gene TRBV12-3 or TRBV12-4 combines with J gene TRBJ2-1, with 11 bases aligning to TRBD2. The CDR3 covers 16 residues. The V gene end was trimmed by 2 bases and the J gene end by 9 bases; junction bases not matched to a gene: 9. In DNA form, the CDR3 reads TGTGCCAGCAGTTTATCACTAGCGGGAGACCTGGGTGAGCAGTTCTTC. It encodes CASSLSLAGDLGEQFF.

This clonotype showed up just a few times. This sequence joins TRBV10-3 and TRBJ2-2; 7 bases line up with TRBD1. CDR3 size: 15 residues. Germline CDR1 is ENHRY and CDR2 is SYGVKD. With 10 bases clipped from V and 1 base from J, the junction kept 9 bases outside the gene matches. CDR3 in DNA: TGTGCCACCGCCGCAGGGACAGAGAACACCGGGGAGCTGTTTTTT. Its translation: CATAAGTENTGELFF.

This clonotype was observed a handful of times. The CDR3 DNA reads TGTGCCAGCAGCTACTTCCCTAGCGGGGGAACAGATACGCAGTATTTT. Translation: CASSYFPSGGTDTQYF. V gene TRBV7-9 combines with J gene TRBJ2-3; the match to TRBD2 covers 10 bases. Germline V gene data show CDR1 as SEHNR and CDR2 as FQNEAQ (reference sequence). The trim removed 4 bases at V and 3 bases at J, leaving 7 bases unmatched. The CDR3 runs to 16 residues. Full variable domain (rest looked up from reference TRBV7-9 and TRBJ2-3): DTGVSQNPRHKITKRGQNVTFRCDPISEHNRLYWYRQTLGQGPEFLTYFQNEAQLEKSRLLSDRFSAERPKGSFSTLEIQRTEQGDSAMYLCASSYFPSGGTDTQYFGPGTRLTVL.

This clonotype has a handful of counts. This chain links TRBV29-1 with TRBJ2-3; 7 bases map to TRBD1. V trimming: 4 bases; J trimming: 3 bases; junction bases outside the gene matches: 4. The CDR3 runs to 13 residues. Germline V gene sequence: CDR1 SQVTM, CDR2 ANQGSEA. The CDR3 DNA reads TGCAGCGTTGGAGGGGGCGGGACAGATACGCAGTATTTT. Translation: CSVGGGGTDTQYF.

This clonotype was seen a handful of times. This chain uses TRBV7-9 with TRBJ2-2; 8 bases agree with TRBD2. With 2 bases clipped from V and 7 bases from J, the junction kept 9 bases outside the gene matches. Germline V lookup: CDR1 SEHNR, CDR2 FQNEAQ (reference sequence). The length of the CDR3 is 16 residues. The CDR3 DNA follows: TGTGCCAGCAGCTTACCCAGCGGGGGAAAGGTCGGGGAGCTGTTTTTT. Translated, it gives CASSLPSGGKVGELFF.

The J gene is TRBJ1-2, the V gene TRBV4-3; the D gene is possibly TRBD1 (5 bases). Between the trimmed V and J ends, which lost 2 bases and 2 bases, there was a span of 6 bases. The CDR3 spans 13 residues. Germline V lookup: CDR1 LGHNA, CDR2 YSLEER. The CDR3 region has the DNA TGCGCCAGCAGCCAAAGGGACAACTATGGCTACACCTTC. Translating it yields CASSQRDNYGYTF.

The chain recombines TRBV20-1 with TRBJ1-5; 12 bases align to TRBD1. CDR1 and CDR2 from the germline V gene are DFQATT and SNEGSKA (reference sequence). CDR3 length: 16 amino acids. Germline trimming cut 0 bases from V and 5 bases from J; bases unmatched to any gene: 5. The CDR3 coding sequence is TGCAGTGCTAGAGATGCGGGACAGGGGGCGGATCAGCCCCAGCATTTT. Protein: CSARDAGQGADQPQHF.

The chain joins TRBV24-1 to TRBJ2-7; 7 positions agree with TRBD1. Germline V CDR1 and CDR2: KGHDR, SFDVKD. J gave up 2 bases and V 4 bases, and 7 bases lay outside the gene matches. This CDR3 is 15 amino acids long. CDR3 loop: CATSDPRTGAYEQYF. CDR3 bases: TGTGCCACCAGTGACCCAAGGACAGGAGCCTACGAGCAGTACTTC.

J is TRBJ1-4 and V is TRBV9; D is perhaps TRBD1 (6 bases). Germline CDR1 is SGDLS and CDR2 is YYNGEE. This CDR3 contains 14 residues. With 3 bases removed from V and 8 bases from J, the gap between germline ends came to 14 bases. The CDR3: CASSDRGQGEKLFF. CDR3 coding DNA: TGTGCCAGCAGCGATCGGGGGCAGGGGGAAAAACTGTTTTTT.

V and J are TRBV5-1 and TRBJ2-4; D possibly matches TRBD1 or TRBD2 (7 bases each). This CDR3 comprises 18 residues. Germline lookup yields CDR1 SGHRS and CDR2 YFSETQ. V was shortened by 2 bases and J by 3 bases, with 21 bases between the two germline ends. CDR3 sequence (DNA): TGCGCCAGCAGCTTACTTGGGGGGGACAGCTTCGGCAAAAACATTCAGTACTTC. Translation: CASSLLGGDSFGKNIQYF.

The V gene is TRBV6-5, the J gene TRBJ1-2; 9 positions match TRBD1. This CDR3 comprises 14 residues. The junction had 6 bases not matched to a gene; V was cut back by 6 bases and J by 4 bases. Looked up from germline, CDR1 is MNHEY and CDR2 is SVGAGI. The CDR3 sequence is CASSYDRGSYGYTF. The CDR3 region has the DNA TGTGCCAGCAGCTATGACAGGGGGTCCTATGGCTACACCTTC.

The sample holds a few counts of this clonotype. J is TRBJ2-1 and V is TRBV7-9; D gene uncertain. V lost 0 bases and J 6 bases, leaving 9 bases between the germline ends. Germline V gene sequence: CDR1 SEHNR, CDR2 FQNEAQ (reference sequence). The CDR3 consists of 14 residues. The DNA for the CDR3 is TGTGCCAGCAGCTTAGCGCGACGGTCCAATGAGCAGTTCTTC. As protein: CASSLARRSNEQFF.